This is a list of T cell receptor beta chains from one sample in a study of molecular identifiers for immune sequencing clone quantification. TCRdb ran MiXCR on the PCR reads and lists one entry per CDR3 protein. The sample contains around 320,000 distinct CDR3 sequences, about 22% of which appear only once. The sequenced sample was naive CD8+ T cells from blood, with Jurkat cell RNA spiked in. These receptor sequences come from a human donor in good health. Some libraries in this study had Jurkat cell RNA spiked in. CDR3s include the opening cysteine and the closing phenylalanine or tryptophan. A D gene is named only where the DNA matches it firmly. Size is stated for part of the rows, as once, few or many counts, or as a class when the clone is expanded.

j_call: TRBJ2-3; clone_size: many; v_call: TRBV2; d_call: TRBD1; cdr3_aa: CASSMGQGITDTQYF; cdr3_nt: TGTGCCAGCAGTATGGGACAGGGGATCACAGATACGCAGTATTTT
j_call: TRBJ2-3; clone_size: many; v_call: TRBV7-9; d_call: NA; cdr3_aa: CASSPSGGGGPTDTQYF; cdr3_nt: TGTGCCAGCAGCCCCTCAGGGGGCGGGGGGCCCACAGATACGCAGTATTTT
j_call: TRBJ2-3; clone_size: NA; v_call: TRBV9; d_call: TRBD1; cdr3_aa: CASSVDELGTGRSDTQYF; cdr3_nt: TGTGCCAGCAGCGTAGACGAATTGGGGACAGGTCGCTCAGATACGCAGTATTTT
j_call: TRBJ2-2; clone_size: few; v_call: TRBV4-3; d_call: TRBD1; cdr3_aa: CASSPGTGGRTGELFF; cdr3_nt: TGCGCCAGCAGCCCTGGGACAGGGGGGAGAACCGGGGAGCTGTTTTTT
j_call: TRBJ2-2; clone_size: NA; v_call: TRBV28; d_call: NA; cdr3_aa: CASSFSPTGTGELFF; cdr3_nt: TGTGCCAGCAGTTTTTCTCCTACGGGCACCGGGGAGCTGTTTTTT
j_call: TRBJ2-3; clone_size: many; v_call: TRBV29-1; d_call: NA; cdr3_aa: CSARTLLYTDTQYF; cdr3_nt: TGCAGCGCCCGGACCCTTCTTTACACAGATACGCAGTATTTT
j_call: TRBJ1-1; clone_size: many; v_call: TRBV5-8; d_call: TRBD1; cdr3_aa: CASSFGDSTEAFF; cdr3_nt: TGTGCCAGCAGCTTTGGGGACAGTACTGAAGCTTTCTTT
j_call: TRBJ2-7; clone_size: NA; v_call: TRBV4-1; d_call: NA; cdr3_aa: CASSHGTQSSCEQYF; cdr3_nt: TGCGCCAGCAGCCACGGGACACAGAGCTCCTGCGAGCAGTACTTC
j_call: TRBJ2-5; clone_size: NA; v_call: TRBV13; d_call: NA; cdr3_aa: CASSFSIQETQYF; cdr3_nt: TGTGCCAGCAGCTTCTCGATCCAAGAGACCCAGTACTTC
j_call: TRBJ2-3; clone_size: few; v_call: TRBV3-1; d_call: NA; cdr3_aa: CASSQEKRVRTDTQYF; cdr3_nt: TGTGCCAGCAGCCAAGAAAAGCGGGTGCGCACAGATACGCAGTATTTT
j_call: TRBJ2-3; clone_size: many; v_call: TRBV7-6; d_call: TRBD2; cdr3_aa: CASSLDIAGLVTDTQYF; cdr3_nt: TGTGCCAGCAGCTTGGATATAGCGGGCCTCGTGACAGATACGCAGTATTTT
j_call: TRBJ2-2; clone_size: NA; v_call: TRBV24-1; d_call: TRBD1; cdr3_aa: CATSDAVRGLNGELFF; cdr3_nt: TGTGCCACCAGTGATGCAGTCAGGGGGCTTAACGGGGAGCTGTTTTTT
j_call: TRBJ2-3; clone_size: many; v_call: TRBV7-2; d_call: TRBD2; cdr3_aa: CASSPPSGDTQYF; cdr3_nt: TGTGCCAGCAGCCCCCCTAGCGGGGATACGCAGTATTTT
j_call: TRBJ2-6; clone_size: many; v_call: TRBV9; d_call: NA; cdr3_aa: CASSEGPHSGANVLTF; cdr3_nt: TGTGCCAGCAGCGAGGGACCGCACTCTGGGGCCAACGTCCTGACTTTC
j_call: TRBJ2-3; clone_size: few; v_call: TRBV11-2; d_call: TRBD1; cdr3_aa: CASTRDRITDTQYF; cdr3_nt: TGTGCCAGCACTAGGGACAGGATTACCGATACGCAGTATTTT
j_call: TRBJ2-7; clone_size: many; v_call: TRBV7-6; d_call: NA; cdr3_aa: CASSLEGVGGLAARQYF; cdr3_nt: TGTGCCAGCAGCTTAGAAGGCGTCGGGGGCCTAGCCGCTCGGCAGTACTTC
j_call: TRBJ2-5; clone_size: NA; v_call: TRBV7-6; d_call: TRBD2; cdr3_aa: CASSLDWTSGSETQYF; cdr3_nt: TGTGCCAGCAGCTTGGATTGGACTAGCGGGAGCGAGACCCAGTACTTC
j_call: TRBJ2-3; clone_size: NA; v_call: TRBV19; d_call: NA; cdr3_aa: CASSRSWSGTDTQYF; cdr3_nt: TGTGCCAGTAGTCGATCCTGGTCAGGCACAGATACGCAGTATTTT
j_call: TRBJ2-5; clone_size: few; v_call: TRBV7-9; d_call: TRBD1; cdr3_aa: CASSLYLGQAQETQYF; cdr3_nt: TGTGCCAGCAGCCTATACTTGGGACAGGCCCAAGAGACCCAGTACTTC
j_call: TRBJ2-1; clone_size: few; v_call: TRBV7-9; d_call: TRBD2; cdr3_aa: CASSFLAETYNEQFF; cdr3_nt: TGTGCCAGCAGCTTTCTAGCGGAGACTTACAATGAGCAGTTCTTC
j_call: TRBJ2-1; clone_size: NA; v_call: TRBV29-1; d_call: TRBD2; cdr3_aa: CSDRTSGSLKYNAPFF; cdr3_nt: TGCAGCGACCGGACTAGCGGGTCCTTAAAGTACAATGCGCCGTTCTTC
j_call: TRBJ2-7; clone_size: many; v_call: TRBV6-1; d_call: TRBD2; cdr3_aa: CASREAFQAGGTYEQYF; cdr3_nt: TGTGCCAGCCGAGAAGCCTTCCAAGCGGGGGGTACCTACGAGCAGTACTTC
j_call: TRBJ1-1; clone_size: few; v_call: TRBV2; d_call: NA; cdr3_aa: CASSEGRQGKTEAFF; cdr3_nt: TGTGCCAGCAGTGAAGGTCGCCAGGGGAAAACTGAAGCTTTCTTT
j_call: TRBJ2-3; clone_size: NA; v_call: TRBV6-2/TRBV6-3; d_call: NA; cdr3_aa: CASTPPPADTQYF; cdr3_nt: TGTGCCAGCACCCCTCCCCCGGCAGATACGCAGTATTTT
j_call: TRBJ2-7; clone_size: many; v_call: TRBV4-3; d_call: NA; cdr3_aa: CASSQDKLGYEQYF; cdr3_nt: TGCGCCAGCAGCCAAGATAAACTGGGCTACGAGCAGTACTTC
j_call: TRBJ2-3; clone_size: many; v_call: TRBV27; d_call: TRBD2; cdr3_aa: CASSSRKLAGYTDTQYF; cdr3_nt: TGTGCCAGCAGTTCCCGAAAACTAGCGGGGTACACAGATACGCAGTATTTT
j_call: TRBJ2-7; clone_size: few; v_call: TRBV7-6; d_call: TRBD2; cdr3_aa: CASSLFGGADEQYF; cdr3_nt: TGTGCCAGCAGCTTATTCGGGGGGGCGGACGAGCAGTACTTC
j_call: TRBJ2-7; clone_size: few; v_call: TRBV7-2; d_call: TRBD1; cdr3_aa: CASSLTPGTGTYEQYF; cdr3_nt: TGTGCCAGCAGCTTAACCCCCGGGACAGGGACCTACGAGCAGTACTTC
j_call: TRBJ2-5; clone_size: few; v_call: TRBV15; d_call: NA; cdr3_aa: CATSRARTDIQETQYF; cdr3_nt: TGTGCCACCAGCAGAGCACGGACAGATATTCAAGAGACCCAGTACTTC
j_call: TRBJ1-1; clone_size: many; v_call: TRBV5-5; d_call: TRBD1; cdr3_aa: CASSPWTGLGTEAFF; cdr3_nt: TGTGCCAGCAGCCCATGGACAGGGTTGGGCACTGAAGCTTTCTTT
j_call: TRBJ1-1; clone_size: few; v_call: TRBV13; d_call: NA; cdr3_aa: CASSPRSADEAFF; cdr3_nt: TGTGCCAGCAGTCCTCGGTCGGCGGATGAAGCTTTCTTT
j_call: TRBJ2-5; clone_size: NA; v_call: TRBV11-2; d_call: NA; cdr3_aa: CASSLREPQYF; cdr3_nt: TGTGCCAGCAGCTTACGAGAGCCCCAGTACTTC
j_call: TRBJ2-2; clone_size: NA; v_call: TRBV29-1; d_call: NA; cdr3_aa: CSVTSGAGELFF; cdr3_nt: TGCAGCGTCACCTCAGGGGCCGGGGAGCTGTTTTTT
j_call: TRBJ2-3; clone_size: many; v_call: TRBV29-1; d_call: NA; cdr3_aa: CSVVLGQTGTDTQYF; cdr3_nt: TGCAGCGTTGTCCTTGGACAAACAGGCACAGATACGCAGTATTTT
j_call: TRBJ2-3; clone_size: many; v_call: TRBV15; d_call: NA; cdr3_aa: CATSGDTLYLTDTQYF; cdr3_nt: TGTGCCACCAGCGGGGACACCCTTTATCTCACAGATACGCAGTATTTT
j_call: TRBJ2-3; clone_size: NA; v_call: TRBV7-2; d_call: NA; cdr3_aa: CASSLELGRVGTDTQYF; cdr3_nt: TGTGCCAGCAGCTTAGAACTAGGGCGGGTAGGGACAGATACGCAGTATTTT
j_call: TRBJ2-7; clone_size: few; v_call: TRBV24-1; d_call: NA; cdr3_aa: CATAIGAGYEQYF; cdr3_nt: TGTGCCACGGCTATTGGGGCGGGCTACGAGCAGTACTTC
j_call: TRBJ1-4; clone_size: few; v_call: TRBV4-3; d_call: TRBD1; cdr3_aa: CASSHGTGANEKLFF; cdr3_nt: TGCGCCAGCAGCCATGGGACAGGGGCTAACGAAAAACTGTTTTTT
j_call: TRBJ2-7; clone_size: many; v_call: TRBV5-1; d_call: NA; cdr3_aa: CASSSRQSYEQYF; cdr3_nt: TGCGCCAGCAGCTCTAGACAGAGCTACGAGCAGTACTTC
j_call: TRBJ2-7; clone_size: NA; v_call: TRBV29-1; d_call: NA; cdr3_aa: CSVVTQELYEQYF; cdr3_nt: TGCAGCGTTGTCACACAGGAACTCTACGAGCAGTACTTC
j_call: TRBJ2-1; clone_size: NA; v_call: TRBV19; d_call: NA; cdr3_aa: CARKGSYNEQFF; cdr3_nt: TGTGCCAGGAAGGGCAGCTACAATGAGCAGTTCTTC
j_call: TRBJ2-7; clone_size: NA; v_call: TRBV7-9; d_call: TRBD1; cdr3_aa: CASSLTQDRGYEQYF; cdr3_nt: TGTGCCAGCAGCTTGACGCAGGACAGGGGTTACGAGCAGTACTTC
j_call: TRBJ2-3; clone_size: few; v_call: TRBV20-1; d_call: NA; cdr3_aa: CSARGLEGEWTDTQYF; cdr3_nt: TGCAGTGCTAGGGGCCTTGAGGGGGAATGGACAGATACGCAGTATTTT
j_call: TRBJ2-7; clone_size: NA; v_call: TRBV27; d_call: TRBD1; cdr3_aa: CASSPGTGWDYEQYF; cdr3_nt: TGTGCCAGCAGTCCCGGGACAGGGTGGGACTACGAGCAGTACTTC
j_call: TRBJ2-3; clone_size: few; v_call: TRBV6-5; d_call: TRBD2; cdr3_aa: CASSYSAGLFTDTQYF; cdr3_nt: TGTGCCAGCAGTTACTCGGCGGGACTATTCACAGATACGCAGTATTTT
j_call: TRBJ2-4; clone_size: NA; v_call: TRBV12-3/TRBV12-4; d_call: TRBD2; cdr3_aa: CASLAGGWNIQYF; cdr3_nt: TGTGCCAGCTTGGCGGGGGGTTGGAACATTCAGTACTTC
j_call: TRBJ1-4; clone_size: NA; v_call: TRBV28; d_call: NA; cdr3_aa: CASSLQPTNEKLFF; cdr3_nt: TGTGCCAGCAGTTTACAGCCAACTAATGAAAAACTGTTTTTT
j_call: TRBJ1-1; clone_size: few; v_call: TRBV29-1; d_call: NA; cdr3_aa: CSVTRERMNTEAFF; cdr3_nt: TGCAGCGTAACCCGGGAGAGGATGAACACTGAAGCTTTCTTT
j_call: TRBJ1-1; clone_size: NA; v_call: TRBV14; d_call: NA; cdr3_aa: CASSQASITEAFF; cdr3_nt: TGTGCCAGCAGCCAAGCGTCAATCACTGAAGCTTTCTTT
j_call: TRBJ2-3; clone_size: many; v_call: TRBV7-2; d_call: NA; cdr3_aa: CASSFREATDTQYF; cdr3_nt: TGTGCCAGCAGCTTCCGCGAGGCCACAGATACGCAGTATTTT
j_call: TRBJ1-1; clone_size: many; v_call: TRBV7-6; d_call: TRBD1; cdr3_aa: CASSLTTGGLTEAFF; cdr3_nt: TGTGCCAGCAGCTTGACCACAGGGGGGCTGACTGAAGCTTTCTTT
j_call: TRBJ2-1; clone_size: few; v_call: TRBV29-1; d_call: TRBD2; cdr3_aa: CSVEDATSGKYNEQFF; cdr3_nt: TGCAGCGTTGAAGATGCGACTAGCGGGAAGTACAATGAGCAGTTCTTC
j_call: TRBJ2-7; clone_size: NA; v_call: TRBV5-6; d_call: NA; cdr3_aa: CASRGPNYEQYF; cdr3_nt: TGTGCCAGCAGAGGACCGAACTACGAGCAGTACTTC